The TCR beta chain under discussion was sequenced for a study of response to subunit inactivated influenza vaccine. Regarding the study as a whole: Authors suggested that a seasonal influenza vaccination recruits few new T cells each time.

This clonotype was detected a few times. The antigen remains undetermined. TCRdb re-called the RT-PCR reads with MiXCR, one entry per CDR3 protein. The sample consists of approximately 230,000 distinct CDR3 sequences, approximately 12% of them appearing once. The CDR3 is 16 residues long. Trimming at V came to 4 bases and at J to 6 bases, leaving 7 bases not matched to a gene. The sample in question was non-naive T cells sorted from PBMCs, obtained roughly 15 days before vaccination. The chain joins TRBV12-3 or TRBV12-4 to TRBJ1-4; 11 bases line up with TRBD1. The clonotype originates from a man aged 50 or older who received an inactivated influenza vaccine. CDR3 in DNA: TGTGCCAGCAGTTCTACTCCGGGACAGGGGGATGAAAAACTGTTTTTT. Its protein product is CASSSTPGQGDEKLFF.